The rows below give T cell receptor beta chains drawn from one sample of a study of cytomegalovirus exposure and HLA in healthy donors. The data were produced by immunoSEQ multiplex PCR, yet TCRdb's version contains in-frame clones alone and is incomplete. The sample has nearly 110,000 clones; approximately 79% are singletons. What was sequenced was PBMCs. These receptor sequences come from a man aged 55 to 70 in good health and CMV-seronegative. Both conserved end residues are part of each CDR3. D genes are given only for firm matches. A row's size may be missing; if present it is once, few, many or a size class.

TRBJ1-3,NA,NA,TRBV19,CASQTELSGNTIYF,TGTGCCAGTCAGACAGAGCTCTCTGGAAACACCATATATTTT
TRBJ2-6,NA,TRBD2,TRBV19,CASNLLAGGTGANVLTF,TGTGCCAGTAATTTACTAGCGGGGGGAACTGGGGCCAACGTCCTGACTTTC
TRBJ2-2,NA,TRBD1,TRBV28,CASSLPGQGTTGELFF,TGTGCCAGCAGTTTGCCCGGACAGGGGACCACCGGGGAGCTGTTTTTT
TRBJ1-2,NA,NA,TRBV6-5,CASSSGQTDGFYGYPF,TGTGCCAGCAGTTCCGGACAGACAGATGGCTTCTATGGCTACCCCTTC
TRBJ2-1,NA,NA,TRBV5-1,CASSPSARQVNEQFF,TGCGCCAGCAGCCCCTCGGCCAGACAGGTCAATGAGCAGTTCTTC
TRBJ1-1,NA,NA,TRBV7-2,CASSLRETEAFF,TGTGCCAGCAGCCTGCGGGAGACTGAAGCTTTCTTT
TRBJ1-1,NA,NA,TRBV5-1,CASSFQSGRGTEAFF,TGCGCCAGCAGCTTCCAATCGGGGAGAGGGACTGAAGCTTTCTTT
TRBJ1-2,NA,TRBD1,TRBV30,CAWSRTGEDGYTF,TGTGCCTGGTCGCGGACAGGGGAAGATGGCTACACCTTC
TRBJ2-1,few,TRBD1,TRBV5-1,CASSLAGTGGGEQFF,TGCGCCAGCAGCTTGGCCGGGACAGGGGGAGGTGAGCAGTTCTTC
TRBJ2-5,NA,NA,TRBV28,CASSSIARDETQYF,TGTGCCAGCAGTTCCATAGCCAGGGATGAGACCCAGTACTTC
TRBJ2-2,NA,NA,TRBV5-1,CASTLRGTGELFF,TGCGCCAGCACCCTGAGGGGGACCGGGGAGCTGTTTTTT
TRBJ1-5,NA,NA,TRBV4-3,CASSLRAEGNQPQHF,TGCGCCAGCAGCCTACGAGCCGAGGGCAATCAGCCCCAGCATTTT
TRBJ1-6,NA,NA,TRBV7-2,CASSLVLQGNSPLHF,TGTGCCAGCAGCTTAGTTCTGCAGGGGAATTCACCCCTCCACTTT
TRBJ1-1,NA,NA,TRBV4-3,CASSQEGAEAFF,TGCGCCAGCAGCCAAGAGGGGGCAGAAGCTTTCTTT
TRBJ2-3,NA,TRBD2,TRBV7-2,CASSSTSGGAIDTQYF,TGTGCCAGCAGCTCAACTAGCGGGGGGGCGATAGATACGCAGTATTTT
TRBJ1-1,NA,NA,TRBV28,CASTSPGGNTEAFF,TGTGCCAGCACCTCCCCCGGAGGGAACACTGAAGCTTTCTTT
TRBJ2-1,NA,NA,TRBV6-5,CASRPSGVPNNEQFF,TGTGCCAGCAGACCTTCAGGGGTCCCCAACAATGAGCAGTTCTTC
TRBJ2-3,NA,TRBD2,TRBV5-8,CASSPRTSGGMTDTQYF,TGTGCCAGCAGCCCCCGGACTAGCGGGGGGATGACAGATACGCAGTATTTT
TRBJ1-5,NA,TRBD1,TRBV2,CASRPGQEVSQHF,TGTGCCAGCAGACCGGGACAGGAGGTGTCCCAGCATTTT
TRBJ2-5,NA,NA,TRBV18,CASSPDSQETQYF,TGTGCCAGCTCACCTGACTCACAAGAGACCCAGTACTTC
TRBJ1-2,NA,TRBD1,TRBV30,CAWSGGTGPSYGYTF,TGTGCCTGGAGTGGGGGGACAGGGCCCTCTTATGGCTACACCTTC
TRBJ2-1,NA,NA,TRBV18,CASSTTVNNEQFF,TGTGCCAGCTCAACGACAGTTAACAATGAGCAGTTCTTC
TRBJ1-1,NA,NA,TRBV6-4,CASSEGRGTEAFF,TGTGCCAGCAGTGAAGGCAGGGGCACTGAAGCTTTCTTT
TRBJ1-5,NA,TRBD1,TRBV2,CASSDRVQNQPQHF,TGTGCCAGCAGCGACAGGGTACAAAATCAGCCCCAGCATTTT
TRBJ2-3,NA,TRBD1,TRBV11-3,CASSPGQGATDTQYF,TGTGCCAGCAGCCCCGGACAGGGGGCCACAGATACGCAGTATTTT
TRBJ1-1,once,TRBD1,TRBV7-3,CASSRDSLGTEAFF,TGTGCCAGCAGCCGGGACAGTCTCGGAACTGAAGCTTTCTTT
TRBJ1-1,NA,TRBD1,TRBV6-5,CASRPDRGGSTEAFF,TGTGCCAGCAGACCCGACAGGGGGGGAAGCACTGAAGCTTTCTTT
TRBJ2-5,NA,NA,TRBV15,CATTMQGSETQYF,TGTGCCACCACCATGCAGGGGAGCGAGACCCAGTACTTC